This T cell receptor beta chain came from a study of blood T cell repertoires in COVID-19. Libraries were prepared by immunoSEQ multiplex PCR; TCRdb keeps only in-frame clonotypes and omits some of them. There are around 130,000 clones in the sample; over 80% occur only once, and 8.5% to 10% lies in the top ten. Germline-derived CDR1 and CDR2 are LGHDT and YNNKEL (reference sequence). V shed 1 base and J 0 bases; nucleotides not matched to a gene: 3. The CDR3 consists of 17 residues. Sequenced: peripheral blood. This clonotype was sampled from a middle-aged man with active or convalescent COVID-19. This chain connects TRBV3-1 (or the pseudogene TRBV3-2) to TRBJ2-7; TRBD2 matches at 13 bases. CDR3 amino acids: CASSQGTSGGSSYEQYF. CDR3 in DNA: TGTGCCAGCAGCCAAGGGACTAGCGGGGGATCCTCCTACGAGCAGTACTTC.